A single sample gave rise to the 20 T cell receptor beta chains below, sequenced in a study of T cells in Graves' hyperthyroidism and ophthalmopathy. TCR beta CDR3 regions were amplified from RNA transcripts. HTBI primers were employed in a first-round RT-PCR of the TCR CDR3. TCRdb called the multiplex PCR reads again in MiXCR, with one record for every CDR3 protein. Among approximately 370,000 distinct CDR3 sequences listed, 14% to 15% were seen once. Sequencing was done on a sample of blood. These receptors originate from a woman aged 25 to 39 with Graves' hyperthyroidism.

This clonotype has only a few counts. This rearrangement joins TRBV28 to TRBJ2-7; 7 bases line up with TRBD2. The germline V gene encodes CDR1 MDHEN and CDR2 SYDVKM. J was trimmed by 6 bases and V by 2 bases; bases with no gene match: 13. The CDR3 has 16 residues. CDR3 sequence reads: CASSLVLTVGGSEQYF. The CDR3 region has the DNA TGTGCCAGCAGTTTAGTTCTCACGGTGGGAGGGAGCGAGCAGTACTTC.

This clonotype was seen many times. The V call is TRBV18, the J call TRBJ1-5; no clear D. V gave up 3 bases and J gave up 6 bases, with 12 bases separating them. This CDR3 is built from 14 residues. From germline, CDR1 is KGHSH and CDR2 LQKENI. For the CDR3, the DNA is TGTGCCAGCTCACCTCCTGGAGATGGTCAGCCCCAGCATTTT. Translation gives CASSPPGDGQPQHF.

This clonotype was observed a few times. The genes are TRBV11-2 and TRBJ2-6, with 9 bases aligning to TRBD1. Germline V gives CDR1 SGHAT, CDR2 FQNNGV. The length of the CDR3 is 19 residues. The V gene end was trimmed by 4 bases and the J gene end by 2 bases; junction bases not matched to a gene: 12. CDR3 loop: CASSWGTGGGLPGANVLTF. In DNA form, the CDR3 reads TGTGCCAGCAGCTGGGGAACAGGGGGCGGCCTTCCTGGGGCCAACGTCCTGACTTTC. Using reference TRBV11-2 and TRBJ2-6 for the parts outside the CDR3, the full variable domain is EAGVAQSPRYKIIEKRQSVAFWCNPISGHATLYWYQQILGQGPKLLIQFQNNGVVDDSQLPKDRFSAERLKGVDSTLKIQPAKLEDSAVYLCASSWGTGGGLPGANVLTFGAGSRLTVL.

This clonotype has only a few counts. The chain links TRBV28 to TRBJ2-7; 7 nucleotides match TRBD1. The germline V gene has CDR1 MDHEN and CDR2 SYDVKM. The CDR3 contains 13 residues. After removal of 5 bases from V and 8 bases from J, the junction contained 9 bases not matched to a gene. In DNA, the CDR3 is TGTGCCAGCAGTCAAGGGACAGCGAAGAAGCAGTACTTC. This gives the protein CASSQGTAKKQYF.

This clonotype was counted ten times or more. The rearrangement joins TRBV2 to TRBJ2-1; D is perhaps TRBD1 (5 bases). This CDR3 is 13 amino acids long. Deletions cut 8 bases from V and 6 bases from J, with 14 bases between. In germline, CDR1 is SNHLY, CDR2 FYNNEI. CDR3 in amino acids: CASGALAGNEQFF. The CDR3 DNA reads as TGTGCCAGCGGGGCATTGGCCGGCAATGAGCAGTTCTTC. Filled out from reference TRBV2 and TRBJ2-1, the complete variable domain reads EPEVTQTPSHQVTQMGQEVILRCVPISNHLYFYWYRQILGQKVEFLVSFYNNEISEKSEIFDDQFSVERPDGSNFTLKIRSTKLEDSAMYFCASGALAGNEQFFGPGTRLTVL.

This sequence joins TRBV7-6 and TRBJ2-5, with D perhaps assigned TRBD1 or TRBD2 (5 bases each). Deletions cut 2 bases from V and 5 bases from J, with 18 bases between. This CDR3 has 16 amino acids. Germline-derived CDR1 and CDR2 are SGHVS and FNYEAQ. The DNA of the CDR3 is TGTGCCAGCAGCTTATTTGTTGCGTCCGAGGGGGAGACCCAGTACTTC. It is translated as CASSLFVASEGETQYF. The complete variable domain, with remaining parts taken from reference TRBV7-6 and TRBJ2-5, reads GAGVSQSPRYKVTKRGQDVALRCDPISGHVSLYWYRQALGQGPEFLTYFNYEAQQDKSGLPNDRFSAERPEGSISTLTIQRTEQRDSAMYRCASSLFVASEGETQYFGPGTRLLVL.

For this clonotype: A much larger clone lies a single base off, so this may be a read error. CDR3 region: CASSVGQGRKTQYF. CDR3 nucleotides: TGTGCCAGCAGCGTAGGACAGGGGCGCAAGACCCAGTACTTC. This chain joins TRBV7-2 and TRBJ2-5, with 9 bases lining up with TRBD1. Germline lookup yields CDR1 SGHTA and CDR2 FQGNSA. The CDR3 length is 14 residues. V lost 5 bases, J lost 6 bases, and 7 bases stayed unmatched.

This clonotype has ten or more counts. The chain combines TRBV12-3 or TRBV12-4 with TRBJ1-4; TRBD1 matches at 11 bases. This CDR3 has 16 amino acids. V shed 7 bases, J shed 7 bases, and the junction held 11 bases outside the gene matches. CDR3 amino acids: CASTGQGVVIGEKLFF. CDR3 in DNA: TGTGCCAGCACGGGACAGGGGGTCGTCATTGGTGAAAAACTGTTTTTT.

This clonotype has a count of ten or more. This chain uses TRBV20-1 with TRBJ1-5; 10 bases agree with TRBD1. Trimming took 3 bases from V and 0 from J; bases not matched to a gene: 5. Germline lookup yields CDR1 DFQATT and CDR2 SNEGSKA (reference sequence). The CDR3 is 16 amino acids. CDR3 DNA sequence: TGCAGTGCTAGGACAGGGGGCATCCCTAGCAATCAGCCCCAGCATTTT. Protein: CSARTGGIPSNQPQHF.

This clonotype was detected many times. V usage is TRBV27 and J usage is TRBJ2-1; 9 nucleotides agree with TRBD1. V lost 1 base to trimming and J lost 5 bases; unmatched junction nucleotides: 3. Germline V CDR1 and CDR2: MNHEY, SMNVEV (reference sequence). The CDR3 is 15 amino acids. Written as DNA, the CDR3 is TGTGCCAGCAGTTTATTTGGACAGGGGAACAATGAGCAGTTCTTC. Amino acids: CASSLFGQGNNEQFF.

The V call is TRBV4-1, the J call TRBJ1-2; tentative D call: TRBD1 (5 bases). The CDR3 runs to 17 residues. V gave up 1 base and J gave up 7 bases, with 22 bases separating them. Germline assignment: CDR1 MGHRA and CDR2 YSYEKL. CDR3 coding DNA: TGCGCCAGCAGCCAAGTAGTGAGGAGGGCAGAAAGGGGTGGCTACACCTTC. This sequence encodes CASSQVVRRAERGGYTF.

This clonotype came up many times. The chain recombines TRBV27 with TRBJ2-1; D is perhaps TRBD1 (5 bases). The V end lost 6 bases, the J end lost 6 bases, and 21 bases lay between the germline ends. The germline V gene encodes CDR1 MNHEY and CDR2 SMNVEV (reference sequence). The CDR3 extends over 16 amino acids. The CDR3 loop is CASRQGVPLSLNEQFF. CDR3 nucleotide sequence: TGTGCCAGCAGGCAAGGGGTGCCGCTAAGCCTCAATGAGCAGTTCTTC.

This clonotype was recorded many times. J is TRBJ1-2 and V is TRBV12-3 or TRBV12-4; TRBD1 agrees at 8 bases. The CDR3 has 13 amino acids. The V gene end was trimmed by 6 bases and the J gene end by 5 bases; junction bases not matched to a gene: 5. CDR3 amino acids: CASSADRVYGYTF. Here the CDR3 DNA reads TGTGCCAGCAGCGCGGACAGGGTTTATGGCTACACCTTC.

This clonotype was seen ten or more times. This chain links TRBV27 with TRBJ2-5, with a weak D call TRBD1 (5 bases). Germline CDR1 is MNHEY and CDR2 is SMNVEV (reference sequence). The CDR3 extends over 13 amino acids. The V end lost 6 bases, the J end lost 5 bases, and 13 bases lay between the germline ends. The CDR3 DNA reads TGTGCCAGCAGCAGAACAAGGGGCGAGACCCAGTACTTC. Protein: CASSRTRGETQYF.

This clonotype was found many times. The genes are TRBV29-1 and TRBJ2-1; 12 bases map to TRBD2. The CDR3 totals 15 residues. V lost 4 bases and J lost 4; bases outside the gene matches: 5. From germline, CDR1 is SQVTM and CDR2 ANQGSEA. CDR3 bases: TGCAGCGTTGGAACCGGGACTAGCGGGTACAATGAGCAGTTCTTC. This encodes CSVGTGTSGYNEQFF.

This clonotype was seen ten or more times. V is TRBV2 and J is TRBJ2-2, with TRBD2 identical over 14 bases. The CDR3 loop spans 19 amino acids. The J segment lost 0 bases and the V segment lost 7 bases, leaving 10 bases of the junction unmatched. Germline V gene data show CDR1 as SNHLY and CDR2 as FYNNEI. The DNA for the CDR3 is TGTGCCAGCACAGAAGCTTTGACTAGCGGGAGGGCGAACACCGGGGAGCTGTTTTTT. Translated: CASTEALTSGRANTGELFF.

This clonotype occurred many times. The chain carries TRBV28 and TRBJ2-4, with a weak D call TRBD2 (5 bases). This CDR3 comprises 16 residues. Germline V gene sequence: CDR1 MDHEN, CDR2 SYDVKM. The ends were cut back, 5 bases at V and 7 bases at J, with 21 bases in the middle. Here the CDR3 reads CASSGSRGQVSNIQYF. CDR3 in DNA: TGTGCCAGCAGTGGGAGTCGTGGGCAGGTGTCGAACATTCAGTACTTC.

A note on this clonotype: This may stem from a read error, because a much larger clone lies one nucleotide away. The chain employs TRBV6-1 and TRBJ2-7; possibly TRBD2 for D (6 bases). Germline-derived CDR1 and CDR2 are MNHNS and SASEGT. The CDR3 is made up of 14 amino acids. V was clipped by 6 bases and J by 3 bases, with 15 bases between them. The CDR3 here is CASSQLGGGYEQYF. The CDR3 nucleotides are TGTGCCAGCAGCCAACTCGGGGGAGGCTACGAGCAGTACTTC.

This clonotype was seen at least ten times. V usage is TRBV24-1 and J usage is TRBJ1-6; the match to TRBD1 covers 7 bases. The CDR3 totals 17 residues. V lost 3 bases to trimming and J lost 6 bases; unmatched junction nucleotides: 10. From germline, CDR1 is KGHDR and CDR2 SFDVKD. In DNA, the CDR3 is TGTGCCACCAGTGATCCGGAGACAGGGAACCCTAATTCACCCCTCCACTTT. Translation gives CATSDPETGNPNSPLHF.

In DNA, the CDR3 is TGTGCCAGCAGTGCGGGACAGGGGGCCACCGGGGAGCTGTTTTTT. Its protein product is CASSAGQGATGELFF. The chain couples TRBV2 to TRBJ2-2, with 12 bases fitting TRBD1. Germline V lookup: CDR1 SNHLY, CDR2 FYNNEI. CDR3 size: 15 residues. V shed 4 bases and J 4 bases; nucleotides not matched to a gene: 1.